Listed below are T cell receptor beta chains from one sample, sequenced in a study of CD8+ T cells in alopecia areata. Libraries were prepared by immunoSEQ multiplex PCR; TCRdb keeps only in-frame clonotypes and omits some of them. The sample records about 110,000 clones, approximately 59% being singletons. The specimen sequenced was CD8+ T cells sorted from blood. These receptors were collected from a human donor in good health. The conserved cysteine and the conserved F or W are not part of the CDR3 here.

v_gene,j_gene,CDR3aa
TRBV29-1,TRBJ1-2,SVPSGTGFYGYT
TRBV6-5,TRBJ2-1,ASSDGQPVNEQF
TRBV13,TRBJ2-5,ASSLGRVVQETQY
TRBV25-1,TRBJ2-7,ASVGGRGEQY
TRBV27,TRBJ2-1,ASSLPPYNEQF
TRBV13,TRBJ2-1,ASSLVLNNEQF
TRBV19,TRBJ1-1,ASSIEGEVTEAF
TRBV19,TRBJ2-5,ASSMTSGGETQY
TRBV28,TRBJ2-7,ASSFGVEQY
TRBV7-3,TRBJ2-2,ASSPDREVTGELF
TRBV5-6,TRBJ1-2,ASSLTGTGDGYT
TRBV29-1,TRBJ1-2,SVPQGNYGYT
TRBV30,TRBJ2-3,AWSTPLGTGSTDTQY
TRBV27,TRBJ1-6,ASSEIQGANSPLH
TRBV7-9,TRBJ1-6,ASSLGPSSYNSPLH
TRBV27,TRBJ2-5,ASTALTGETQY
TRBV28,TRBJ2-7,ASSLGDRGAYEQY
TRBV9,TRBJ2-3,ASSARSGTGTDTQY
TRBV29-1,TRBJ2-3,SADEGDTQY
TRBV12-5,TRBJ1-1,ASLGRWDTEAF
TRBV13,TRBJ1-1,ASSSRDSLNTEAF
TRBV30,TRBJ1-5,AWSGLKGPQH
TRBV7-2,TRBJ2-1,ASSLAPTGGAYNEQF
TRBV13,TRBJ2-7,ASSLGRTYEQY
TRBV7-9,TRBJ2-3,ASSLVEGPTDTQY
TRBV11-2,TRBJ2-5,ASSLVETQY
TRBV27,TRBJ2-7,ASSYSAGGVYYEQY
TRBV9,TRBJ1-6,ASSVEGAPNLGPLH
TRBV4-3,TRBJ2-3,ASSQRLSGWGGTDTQY
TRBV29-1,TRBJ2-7,SVEISGGRSLDEQY
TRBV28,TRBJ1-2,ASSSPGRDYGYT
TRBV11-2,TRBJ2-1,ASSFSPNEQF